This T cell receptor beta chain was identified in a study of identifying expanded T cells in peripheral blood. CDR3 length: 12 residues. Germline CDR1 MRHNA, CDR2 SNTAGT. The germline V and J ends were trimmed by 3 bases and 7 bases, with 9 bases remaining between them. To note about this clone: Its target is unknown.

Healthy donors had no documented immune events, such as infections, while sampled. Study findings and constraints: Clone count variance between roughly two-week samples rose with total template count. Over around two and four weeks, about 15 and 19 clones changed, versus 1.2 between replicates.

Libraries were prepared by immunoSEQ multiplex PCR; TCRdb keeps only in-frame clonotypes and omits some of them. The table has under 150,000 clones, roughly 90% seen once. This sequence was found in a person aged 18-70 years in good health. The source material was blood. The chain has TRBV6-4 and TRBJ2-5, with D unclear. Here the CDR3 reads CASSDPGGTQYF. CDR3 DNA sequence: TGTGCCAGCAGTGATCCCGGTGGGACCCAGTACTTC.